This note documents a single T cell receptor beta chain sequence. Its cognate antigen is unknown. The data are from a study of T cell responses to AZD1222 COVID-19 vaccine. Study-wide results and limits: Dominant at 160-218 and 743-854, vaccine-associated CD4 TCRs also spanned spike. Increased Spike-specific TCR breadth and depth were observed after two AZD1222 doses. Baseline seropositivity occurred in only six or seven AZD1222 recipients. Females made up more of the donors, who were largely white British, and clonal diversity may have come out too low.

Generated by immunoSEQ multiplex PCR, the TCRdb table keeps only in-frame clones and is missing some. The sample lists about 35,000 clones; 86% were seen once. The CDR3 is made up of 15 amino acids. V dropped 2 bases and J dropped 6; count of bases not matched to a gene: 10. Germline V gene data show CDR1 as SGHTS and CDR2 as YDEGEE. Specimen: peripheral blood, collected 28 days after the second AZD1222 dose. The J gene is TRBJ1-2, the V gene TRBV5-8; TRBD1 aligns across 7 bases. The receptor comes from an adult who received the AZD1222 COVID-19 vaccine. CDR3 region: CASSFRGRGTDGYTF. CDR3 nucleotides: TGTGCCAGCAGCTTCCGCGGCAGGGGGACCGATGGCTACACCTTC. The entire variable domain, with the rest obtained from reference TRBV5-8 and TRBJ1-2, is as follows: EAGVTQSPTHLIKTRGQQATLRCSPISGHTSVYWYQQALGLGLQFLLWYDEGEERNRGNFPPRFSGRQFPNYSSELNVNALELEDSALYLCASSFRGRGTDGYTFGSGTRLTVV.